Listed below are T cell receptor beta chains from one sample, sequenced in a study of blood T cell repertoires in COVID-19. The table came from immunoSEQ multiplex PCR; TCRdb's copy has only in-frame clones and leaves some out. There are 210,000 or so clones in the sample; 83% occur only once, and 1.3% lies in the top ten. Sequencing used peripheral blood. The receptors shown here come from a woman aged 25-40 years with COVID-19, enrolled during active disease. Each CDR3 is given with its conserved first and last residue. Each record gives: J gene, D gene, clone size, V gene, CDR3 DNA, CDR3 protein. The D gene is left open where the match is weak. Clone size, where shown, is once, few, many, or a class for clones that have expanded.

TRBJ1-3,TRBD1,-,TRBV2,TGTGCCAGCAGGACAGGGGCCGGAAACACCATATATTTT,CASRTGAGNTIYF
TRBJ2-4,-,-,TRBV5-4,TGTGCCAGCAGCCATGGGGGGGGCGCGGGCAAAAACATTCAGTACTTC,CASSHGGGAGKNIQYF
TRBJ1-2,-,once,TRBV19,TGTGCCAGTAGTATGCCCCGCGCAGGGGACTATGGCTACACCTTC,CASSMPRAGDYGYTF
TRBJ2-5,-,-,TRBV7-2,TGTGCCAGCAAACGGGGGTTCCAAGAGACCCAGTACTTC,CASKRGFQETQYF
TRBJ2-2,TRBD2,-,TRBV14,TGTGCCAGCAGCCAATATTTAGCGGGCGGGGAGCTGTTTTTT,CASSQYLAGGELFF
TRBJ2-2,TRBD2,-,TRBV18,TGTGCCAGCTCACCTTGGGCTAGCGGGACCGGGGAGCTGTTTTTT,CASSPWASGTGELFF
TRBJ2-5,TRBD2,-,TRBV6-5,TGTGCCAGCAGTTCTAGCGGTGAGGAGACCCAGTACTTC,CASSSSGEETQYF
TRBJ1-5,TRBD1,-,TRBV5-5,TGTGCCAGCAGCCCGACAGGGGATTTTGGTCAGCCCCAGCATTTT,CASSPTGDFGQPQHF
TRBJ2-2,TRBD1,-,TRBV27,TGTGCCAGCAGTATCAACCTCCAGGGGGCCGGGAACACCGGGGAGCTGTTTTTT,CASSINLQGAGNTGELFF
TRBJ2-7,-,-,TRBV3-1/TRBV3-2,TGTGCCAGCAGCCAAGATTGGGACACTCGAGTGGTGGATCCCGGGCAGCAGTACTTC,CASSQDWDTRVVDPGQQYF
TRBJ2-6,-,-,TRBV5-1,TGCGCCAGCCTACCAAACCCCTCTGGGGCCAACGTCCTGACTTTC,CASLPNPSGANVLTF
TRBJ2-7,TRBD2,-,TRBV27,TGTGCCAGCAGTACCAGCGGGGTTGATTTCTACGAGCAGTACTTC,CASSTSGVDFYEQYF
TRBJ2-2,-,-,TRBV2,TGTGCCAGCACGACCGGCAGGCCGAACACCGGGGAGCTGTTTTTT,CASTTGRPNTGELFF
TRBJ2-1,TRBD2,-,TRBV30,TGTGCCTGGACGGGGGGGAGCTCCTACAATGAGCAGTTCTTC,CAWTGGSSYNEQFF
TRBJ1-2,-,-,TRBV4-3,TGCGCCAGCAGCCAAGGTTCGGGTCTCTATGGCTACACCTTC,CASSQGSGLYGYTF
TRBJ2-5,TRBD1,-,TRBV7-9,TGTGCCAGCAACCTAAAAAGGGGGCCCGCGCGGTTGGCCCAGTACTTC,CASNLKRGPARLAQYF
TRBJ2-1,TRBD2,once,TRBV29-1,TGCAGCGCCGGGACTAGCGGGAGGGCCTCTCAGTTCTTC,CSAGTSGRASQFF
TRBJ2-1,TRBD2,few,TRBV3-1/TRBV3-2,TGTGCCAGCAGCTCGAGGAGGACTAGCCCCCATTACAATGAGCAGTTCTTC,CASSSRRTSPHYNEQFF
TRBJ1-3,TRBD1,-,TRBV7-2,TGTGCCAGCAGCTCGGACAGGGGAACCATATATTTT,CASSSDRGTIYF
TRBJ1-5,-,-,TRBV6-5,TGTGCCAGCAGTTTCAACAGGGATGGGGATCAGCCCCAGCATTTT,CASSFNRDGDQPQHF
TRBJ1-2,TRBD1,-,TRBV4-2,TGTGCCAGCAGCCTCGACCTGACAGGGGCAGAGTATGGCTACACCTTC,CASSLDLTGAEYGYTF
TRBJ1-1,TRBD1,-,TRBV11-2,TGTGCCAGCAGCTTACAGGGGGCGGTGGTCACTGAAGCTTTCTTT,CASSLQGAVVTEAFF
TRBJ1-5,TRBD1,-,TRBV30,TGTGCCTGGAGTATCCAGGGGGCAGGACAGCCCCAGCATTTT,CAWSIQGAGQPQHF
TRBJ2-2,-,-,TRBV7-3,TGTGCCAGCAGCTTAAATCGGGACACCAACACCGGGGAGCTGTTTTTT,CASSLNRDTNTGELFF
TRBJ2-3,TRBD1,-,TRBV9,TGTGCCAGCAGCGTGGAAGGGGGCGCGGCCCCCACAGATACGCAGTATTTT,CASSVEGGAAPTDTQYF
TRBJ2-1,TRBD2,-,TRBV5-1,TGCGCCAGCAGCTCGTATCCCGGGACTAGCGGGAAAAATGAGCAGTTCTTC,CASSSYPGTSGKNEQFF
TRBJ2-3,TRBD2,-,TRBV6-2/TRBV6-3,TGTGCCAGCAGTTACTCAGAGGGAGGGTACGATACGCAGTATTTT,CASSYSEGGYDTQYF
TRBJ1-1,TRBD1,-,TRBV29-1,TGCAGCGTTGGGGGACAGGGCCCTGAAGCTTTCTTT,CSVGGQGPEAFF
TRBJ2-5,-,-,TRBV7-6,TGTGCCAGCAGCTTAGCGAGACAGGCATCTATGCTAACCCAGTACTTC,CASSLARQASMLTQYF
TRBJ1-1,TRBD1,many,TRBV27,TGTGCCAGCAGACAGGGACAGACTAACACTGAAGCTTTCTTT,CASRQGQTNTEAFF
TRBJ2-5,TRBD1,-,TRBV11-1,TGTGCCACACAAGACAGGGGTCTCCGAGAGACCCAGTACTTC,CATQDRGLRETQYF
TRBJ1-2,TRBD1,-,TRBV5-4,TGTGCCAGCAGCTTGGGACAGGGGCCTGGCTACACCTTC,CASSLGQGPGYTF
TRBJ2-1,TRBD2,-,TRBV30,TGTGCCTGGAGTCCCAGAGGGCGGGGGTTTTACAATGAGCAGTTCTTC,CAWSPRGRGFYNEQFF
TRBJ2-3,-,-,TRBV28,TGTGCCAGCAGTTTGGCCGGCTGGGAGAGTATGGATACGCAGTATTTT,CASSLAGWESMDTQYF
TRBJ2-7,TRBD2,-,TRBV28,TGTGCCAGCAGTTTAAGGACTAGTTATGCCGAGCAGTACTTC,CASSLRTSYAEQYF
TRBJ2-5,-,-,TRBV19,TGTGCCAGTAGGGAGGGACTCCAGAGGGGAGAGACCCAGTACTTC,CASREGLQRGETQYF
TRBJ1-1,-,-,TRBV9,TGTGTTTCCGGGACACAGAACACTGAAGCTTTCTTT,CVSGTQNTEAFF
TRBJ1-3,TRBD1,-,TRBV5-6,TGTGCCAGCAGCTGGGGACAGGGCGGAAACACCATATATTTT,CASSWGQGGNTIYF
TRBJ1-3,-,-,TRBV6-5,TGTGCCAGCAGTTACAAGGACTTAGCAAACACCATATATTTT,CASSYKDLANTIYF
TRBJ2-7,TRBD1,-,TRBV6-1,TGTGCCAGCAGTGAAGCGAGGGGGCATCCCTACGAGCAGTACTTC,CASSEARGHPYEQYF
TRBJ2-7,TRBD1,-,TRBV5-1,TGCGCCAGCAGCCCGGCGAGACAGGGGGCCTGGGCCGAGCAGTACTTC,CASSPARQGAWAEQYF
TRBJ2-2,-,-,TRBV13,TGTGCCAGCAGCTTACGGATCGGCGGGAACACCGGGGAGCTGTTTTTT,CASSLRIGGNTGELFF
TRBJ2-7,-,-,TRBV28,TGTGCCAGCAGTTTGCCCCTCGGAGCGGTCTACGAGCAGTACTTC,CASSLPLGAVYEQYF
TRBJ1-1,TRBD1,-,TRBV18,TGTGCCAGCTCAATCGGGACAGGGATGACTGAAGCTTTCTTT,CASSIGTGMTEAFF
TRBJ2-3,TRBD1,-,TRBV29-1,TGCAGCGTGGGACAGGGAACAGATACGCAGTATTTT,CSVGQGTDTQYF
TRBJ2-2,-,few,TRBV5-4,TGTGCCAGCAGCTTGTCCGCCCGACAGGGTTGGAGGGCCGGGGAGCTGTTTTTT,CASSLSARQGWRAGELFF
TRBJ1-1,TRBD1,-,TRBV4-3,TGCGCCAGCAGCCGCAGGGGGATCTCTGAAGCTTTCTTT,CASSRRGISEAFF
TRBJ1-1,-,-,TRBV7-3,TGTGCCAGCAGCCCCAGTGCGGGGACTGAAGCTTTCTTT,CASSPSAGTEAFF
TRBJ1-1,-,once,TRBV19,TGTGCCAGTAGTGCCCAGGGAAACACTGAAGCTTTCTTT,CASSAQGNTEAFF
TRBJ2-1,TRBD2,-,TRBV7-3,TGTGCCAGCAGCTTCCTAGCGGGAGCAGGATACAATGAGCAGTTCTTC,CASSFLAGAGYNEQFF
TRBJ2-1,TRBD2,once,TRBV5-1,TGCGCCAGCAGCCCTCTGGTGGGGGGGAGCTCCTACAATGAGCAGTTCTTC,CASSPLVGGSSYNEQFF
TRBJ2-7,TRBD1,-,TRBV6-2/TRBV6-3,TGTGCCAGCAGTTCCCCGACAGGGCTCGGGTCGAGACACGAGCAGTACTTC,CASSSPTGLGSRHEQYF